The rows below give T cell receptor beta chains drawn from one sample of a study of blood T cell repertoires in COVID-19. Produced via immunoSEQ multiplex PCR; TCRdb's table is partial and in-frame only. The data show 350,000 or so clones, around 90% seen once. Specimen: peripheral blood. These receptors were taken from an older woman with COVID-19, enrolled during active disease. Each CDR3 is given with its conserved first and last residue. A D gene is named only where the DNA matches it firmly. Not all rows give a size; the values are once, few, many and, for expanded clones, a class.

>NA|NA|TRBJ1-1|TRBV6-6
TGTGCCAGCATCATCTCAGGATCGAACACTGAAGCTTTCTTT
CASIISGSNTEAFF
>NA|NA|TRBJ2-1|TRBV11-3
TGTGCCAGCAGCTTGGCGGGGGCCTCCTACAATGAGCAGTTCTTC
CASSLAGASYNEQFF
>NA|NA|TRBJ2-2|TRBV25-1
TGTGCCATCGAACTAGCGAACACCGGGGAGCTGTTTTTT
CAIELANTGELFF
>NA|NA|TRBJ2-4|TRBV2
TGTGCCAGCAGTGAAGGGGGGGGCCACATTCAGTACTTC
CASSEGGGHIQYF
>NA|NA|TRBJ1-1|TRBV25-1
TGTGCCAGCAGTGCCAACATACTCGCGGTCTTT
CASSANILAVF
>NA|TRBD1|TRBJ2-5|TRBV30
TGTGCCTGGTCGTGGGACAGACTAGAGACCCAGTACTTC
CAWSWDRLETQYF
>once|NA|TRBJ1-5|TRBV18
TGTGCCAGCTCACCACCGGCAACAGGGTGGCAGCCCCAGCATTTT
CASSPPATGWQPQHF
>NA|TRBD1|TRBJ1-5|TRBV5-1
TGCGCCAGCAGCTTGGGGACAGGGGGGTGGCCCCAGCATTTT
CASSLGTGGWPQHF
>NA|NA|TRBJ2-7|TRBV5-5
TGTGCCAGCAGCTTGGCCGCTCTCCTGAGCTCCTACGAGCAGTACTTC
CASSLAALLSSYEQYF
>once|NA|TRBJ1-2|TRBV6-6
TGTGCCAGCAGTTACTTCCAGGGCGATGGCTACACCTTC
CASSYFQGDGYTF
>few|NA|TRBJ2-5|TRBV18
TGTGCCAGCTCTCCGTACCAAGAGACCCAGTACTTC
CASSPYQETQYF
>NA|TRBD1|TRBJ2-3|TRBV5-6
TGTGCCAGCTACTTCGGACAGGGTCCCACAGATACGCAGTATTTT
CASYFGQGPTDTQYF
>NA|NA|TRBJ2-3|TRBV11-2
TGTGCCAGCAGCTCTCCACCGGGGGTGAATACGCAGTATTTT
CASSSPPGVNTQYF
>NA|TRBD1|TRBJ2-7|TRBV6-5
TGTGCCAGCAGCCGGACAGGCTACACCTACGAGCAGTACTTC
CASSRTGYTYEQYF
>NA|NA|TRBJ2-2|TRBV5-5
TGTGCCAGCAGCTTGGCCTTTACTCGTAACACCGGGGAGCTGTTTTTT
CASSLAFTRNTGELFF
>NA|TRBD1|TRBJ1-2|TRBV2
TGTGCCAGCAGTATGCAGGGACAGGCGCATGGCTACACCTTC
CASSMQGQAHGYTF
>NA|TRBD1|TRBJ1-2|TRBV19
TGTGCCAGTAGTAGACAGGGATATGGCTACACCTTC
CASSRQGYGYTF
>NA|NA|TRBJ1-5|TRBV4-2
TGTGCCAGCAGCGACGGGCCCAGGGTCAATCAGCCCCAGCATTTT
CASSDGPRVNQPQHF
>NA|TRBD1|TRBJ2-2|TRBV27
TGTGCCAGCAGTTTACAGGGGGCGTCGGAGCTGTTTTTT
CASSLQGASELFF
>NA|NA|TRBJ1-6|TRBV9
TGTGCCAGCAGCGTAGGGGCAGTTAATTCACCCCTCCACTTT
CASSVGAVNSPLHF
>NA|TRBD2|TRBJ2-1|TRBV7-2
TGTGCCAGCAGCCCAGGAGGGGGGCTAGCGGGCCCCGACAATGAGCAGTTCTTC
CASSPGGGLAGPDNEQFF
>NA|NA|TRBJ1-5|TRBV19
TGTGCCAGTAGCTATGGCGGGGTCAGCAATCAGCCCCAGCATTTT
CASSYGGVSNQPQHF
>NA|NA|TRBJ1-5|TRBV23-1
TGCGCCAGCAGTCCCCGACAGGCCAATCAGCCCCAGCATTTT
CASSPRQANQPQHF
>NA|TRBD1|TRBJ2-2|TRBV19
TGTGCCAGTAGTCTGGACAGGGGATACACCGGGGAGCTGTTTTTT
CASSLDRGYTGELFF
>NA|NA|TRBJ2-5|TRBV30
TGTGCCTGGAGTGAGATGCGGACAGCAGACCAAGAGACCCAGTACTTC
CAWSEMRTADQETQYF
>few|NA|TRBJ1-1|TRBV2
TGTGCCAGCAGTGAGCCGGACAGCAGGGAAAACACTGAAGCTTTCTTT
CASSEPDSRENTEAFF
>NA|NA|TRBJ1-5|TRBV6-5
TGTGCCAGCAGGGGGGGGAGCAATCAGCCCCAGCATTTT
CASRGGSNQPQHF
>NA|NA|TRBJ1-2|TRBV3-1/TRBV3-2
TGTGCCAGCAGCCAACACGCAGGGTTGGGCTACACCTTC
CASSQHAGLGYTF
>NA|TRBD1|TRBJ1-1|TRBV19
TGTGCCAGTAGTCCAGGGGGCCCGAACACTGAAGCTTTCTTT
CASSPGGPNTEAFF
>NA|NA|TRBJ1-5|TRBV24-1
TGTGCCACCAGTGAGGCCATCCATCAGGGCCAGCATTTT
CATSEAIHQGQHF
>once|TRBD1|TRBJ2-7|TRBV10-3
TGTGCCATCAGTGGGACAGGGACCGACGAGCAGTACTTC
CAISGTGTDEQYF
>NA|NA|TRBJ2-4|TRBV30
TGTGCCTTGGAACAGCCGAACATTCAGTACTTC
CALEQPNIQYF
>NA|NA|TRBJ2-3|TRBV7-2
TGTGCCAGCAGCACCGGAAGCGGGCCAAGGTTGGGCACAGATACGCAGTATTTT
CASSTGSGPRLGTDTQYF
>NA|TRBD1|TRBJ1-2|TRBV18
TGTGCCAGCTCACCCCAGACAGGGGGCTCTAACTATGGCTACACCTTC
CASSPQTGGSNYGYTF
>once|TRBD1|TRBJ2-5|TRBV5-1
TGCGCCAGCAGCACCCAAGTGGACAGGGGGCAAGAGACCCAGTACTTC
CASSTQVDRGQETQYF